A single sample is the source of the 27 T cell receptor beta chains below, sequenced in a study of blood T cell repertoires in COVID-19. Clones were read by immunoSEQ multiplex PCR, and TCRdb kept only the in-frame ones, dropping some. The repertoire holds around 130,000 clones, with 85% as singletons. Material: peripheral blood. Receptor source: a man between 60 and 70 years old with acute or convalescent COVID-19.

The chain joins TRBV27 to TRBJ2-5; 8 bases fit TRBD2. The V segment lost 9 bases and the J segment 7 bases; nucleotides outside the gene matches: 7. The germline gives CDR1 MNHEY, CDR2 SMNVEV (reference sequence). The CDR3 runs 12 residues. The CDR3 DNA reads TGTGCCAGTTGGGTCCGGGAGGGGACCCAGTACTTC. Translation: CASWVREGTQYF.

The rearrangement joins TRBV12-3 or TRBV12-4 to TRBJ2-2; D ambiguous. The CDR3 extends over 12 amino acids. Trimming removed 3 bases from V and 8 bases from J, with 7 bases in between. CDR3 loop: CASSLGLGELFF. CDR3 in DNA: TGTGCCAGCAGTTTGGGCTTAGGGGAGCTGTTTTTT.

This chain connects TRBV5-4 to TRBJ2-1; 10 bases line up with TRBD2. The CDR3 covers 15 residues. V lost 3 bases to trimming and J lost 1 base; unmatched junction nucleotides: 1. Germline lookup yields CDR1 SGHNT and CDR2 YYREEE (reference sequence). The CDR3 nucleotides read TGTGCCAGCAGCTCGACTAGCGGGTCCTACAATGAGCAGTTCTTC. The encoded protein is CASSSTSGSYNEQFF.

The CDR3 DNA follows: TGTGCCAGCACCACTGCGGCAGGGGAGCAGTTCTTC. This gives the protein CASTTAAGEQFF. This rearrangement joins TRBV28 to TRBJ2-1; possibly TRBD1 for D (5 bases). This CDR3 is 12 amino acids long. CDR1 is MDHEN and CDR2 is SYDVKM in the germline V gene. Trimming shortened V by 7 bases and J by 10 bases, and 14 bases separated the two germline ends.

This chain links TRBV29-1 with TRBJ2-3, with D unresolved. CDR1 is SQVTM, CDR2 ANQGSEA, per germline. The CDR3 runs to 13 residues. Trimming took off 1 base at V and 3 bases at J, with 8 bases between the two ends. CDR3 sequence: CSVEGRVTDTQYF. The CDR3 bases are TGCAGCGTTGAAGGTCGTGTAACAGATACGCAGTATTTT.

This chain uses TRBV10-3 with TRBJ2-7; D may be TRBD2 (6 bases). Trimming took off 4 bases at V and 3 bases at J, with 22 bases between the two ends. The CDR3 has 17 residues. Germline CDR1 and CDR2: ENHRY and SYGVKD. The DNA of the CDR3 is TGTGCCATCAGTGCGTGGACTACAACCTCCCCTCACTACGAGCAGTACTTC. Translating it yields CAISAWTTTSPHYEQYF.

The table lists this clone with many counts. CDR3 coding DNA: TGTGCCAGCAGTGAGGACCGGGGTGATACGCAGTATTTT. It translates to CASSEDRGDTQYF. The chain joins TRBV2 to TRBJ2-3; a weak D match, TRBD2 (5 bases). V lost 3 bases and J 6 bases, leaving 10 bases between the germline ends. Germline V lookup: CDR1 SNHLY, CDR2 FYNNEI. This CDR3 has 13 amino acids.

V is TRBV6-5 and J is TRBJ2-5, with D perhaps TRBD2 (7 bases). Germline-derived CDR1 and CDR2 are MNHEY and SVGAGI. This CDR3 is built from 14 residues. Trimming took 8 bases from V and 3 from J, leaving 16 bases between them. DNA of the CDR3: TGTGCCAGCGGGGGGGCCCAGACAGAAGAGACCCAGTACTTC. Protein sequence: CASGGAQTEETQYF.

The chain combines TRBV3-1 (or the pseudogene TRBV3-2) with TRBJ2-5; D is perhaps TRBD1 (5 bases). The germline V gene has CDR1 LGHDT and CDR2 YNNKEL (reference sequence). The ends were cut back, 3 bases at V and 1 base at J, with 18 bases in the middle. The length of the CDR3 is 17 residues. CDR3 protein: CASSHPEDSSSQETQYF. The DNA for the CDR3 is TGTGCCAGCAGCCATCCAGAAGACAGTTCTTCCCAAGAGACCCAGTACTTC.

The rearrangement joins TRBV10-3 to TRBJ2-7; possible D gene TRBD1, 7 bases. The germline V gene encodes CDR1 ENHRY and CDR2 SYGVKD. This CDR3 is built from 14 residues. V lost 4 bases and J lost 4, with 14 bases in between. CDR3 region: CAISARQGGYEQYF. CDR3 sequence (DNA): TGTGCCATCAGTGCCCGGCAGGGGGGATACGAGCAGTACTTC.

A single count supports this clone. The V and J genes are TRBV4-2 and TRBJ2-2; tentative D call: TRBD2 (6 bases). This CDR3 region has 16 residues. Trimming took off 0 bases at V and 2 bases at J, with 10 bases between the two ends. Germline CDR1 and CDR2: LGHNA and YNFKEQ. CDR3 in DNA: TGTGCCAGCAGCCAAGAGAGGAGGGCTAACACCGGGGAGCTGTTTTTT. Its protein is CASSQERRANTGELFF.

V usage is TRBV11-3 and J usage is TRBJ2-7; 9 bases fit TRBD2. J gave up 5 bases and V 5 bases, and 10 bases lay outside the gene matches. The CDR3 length is 15 residues. Germline V gene lookup returns CDR1 SGHNT and CDR2 YENEEA. The CDR3 loop reads CASSLGTSLLDEQYF. The CDR3 DNA sequence: TGTGCCAGCAGCCTCGGGACTAGCCTGCTAGACGAGCAGTACTTC.

CDR3: CASSLVTGTDTQYF. The CDR3 DNA reads TGTGCCAGCAGTTTGGTGACAGGGACAGATACGCAGTATTTT. The chain combines TRBV28 with TRBJ2-3; 7 positions agree with TRBD1. Germline CDR1 and CDR2: MDHEN and SYDVKM. This CDR3 has 14 amino acids. V lost 3 bases, J lost 3 bases, and 3 bases stayed unmatched.

This clone has a single count. This chain uses TRBV6-5 with TRBJ2-1, with D maybe TRBD1 (5 bases). This CDR3 region has 12 residues. The germline V gene encodes CDR1 MNHEY and CDR2 SVGAGI. V lost 2 bases to trimming and J lost 9 bases, with 8 bases between them. The CDR3 DNA follows: TGTGCCAGCAGTTACAACAGGATTGAGCAGTTCTTC. Its protein is CASSYNRIEQFF.

The chain joins TRBV6-5 to TRBJ1-4; D remains ambiguous. Per germline, CDR1 MNHEY and CDR2 SVGAGI. There are 14 residues in the CDR3. V dropped 6 bases and J dropped 8 bases, with 16 bases sitting between them. The CDR3 region is CASSAYGVDEKLFF. The CDR3 region has the DNA TGTGCCAGCAGCGCATACGGGGTGGACGAAAAACTGTTTTTT.

The chain joins TRBV7-8 to TRBJ2-1; no firm D call. The germline gives CDR1 SGHVS, CDR2 FQNEAQ. The CDR3 runs to 12 residues. Trimming took 5 bases from V and 8 from J, leaving 10 bases between them. The CDR3, as DNA: TGTGCCAGCAGCCTTCCCCAGTATGAGCAGTTCTTC. Amino acids: CASSLPQYEQFF.

This chain uses TRBV6-5 with TRBJ1-2, with a possible D match to TRBD1 (5 bases). The CDR3 covers 14 residues. Trimming took off 9 bases at V and 8 bases at J, with 22 bases between the two ends. The V gene's germline CDR1 is MNHEY and CDR2 SVGAGI. CDR3 sequence reads: CASFDRDSSGGYTF. CDR3 nucleotides: TGTGCCAGTTTTGACCGGGACTCATCAGGAGGCTACACCTTC.

The V gene is TRBV19, the J gene TRBJ1-1; 8 bases line up with TRBD1. Germline loops: CDR1 LNHDA, CDR2 SQIVND (reference sequence). J gave up 4 bases and V 2 bases, and 3 bases lay outside the gene matches. CDR3 length: 14 residues. In nucleotides, the CDR3 is TGTGCCAGTAGTATACAGGGGGCGAGCACTGAAGCTTTCTTT. Translated: CASSIQGASTEAFF.

The chain is built from TRBV3-1 (or the pseudogene TRBV3-2) and TRBJ2-1; 9 bases map to TRBD2. The CDR3 is 15 amino acids. Germline-derived CDR1 and CDR2 are LGHDT and YNNKEL (reference sequence). The junction had 2 bases not matched to a gene; V was cut back by 4 bases and J by 1 base. As DNA, the CDR3 is TGTGCCAGCAGCCGTAGCGGGAGTTCCTACAATGAGCAGTTCTTC. This sequence encodes CASSRSGSSYNEQFF.

The J gene is TRBJ1-3, the V gene TRBV28; a possible D gene is TRBD1 (5 bases). CDR3 length equals 13 residues. The V end was cut by 5 bases, the J end by 11 bases, with 16 bases between. The germline V gene encodes CDR1 MDHEN and CDR2 SYDVKM. The CDR3 sequence: CASSQGLTNAIYF. The CDR3 DNA sequence: TGTGCCAGCAGTCAGGGACTCACCAACGCCATATATTTT.

The chain is built from TRBV7-3 and TRBJ2-2; 10 nucleotides match TRBD2. CDR1 and CDR2 from the germline V gene are SGHTA and FQGTGA. CDR3 length equals 17 residues. V was pared by 5 bases and J by 0 bases, with 6 bases of the junction left unmatched. The CDR3 DNA sequence: TGTGCCAGCAGCCCCCAGACTAGCGGGCCGAACACCGGGGAGCTGTTTTTT. Translated: CASSPQTSGPNTGELFF.

CDR3 in amino acids: CASSLADTQAFF. The CDR3 coding sequence is TGTGCCAGCAGCTTGGCCGACACCCAAGCTTTCTTT. This rearrangement joins TRBV7-9 to TRBJ1-1, with unresolved D. Germline V gives CDR1 SEHNR, CDR2 FQNEAQ (reference sequence). V lost 3 bases and J lost 9, with 11 bases in between. This CDR3 comprises 12 residues.

CDR3: CASSSGGWEAKNIQYF. The CDR3, as DNA: TGTGCCAGCAGCTCGGGAGGCTGGGAAGCCAAAAACATTCAGTACTTC. V gene TRBV27 combines with J gene TRBJ2-4, with TRBD2 matching 7 bases. J lost 0 bases, V lost 6 bases, and 8 bases had no gene match. Germline lookup yields CDR1 MNHEY and CDR2 SMNVEV (reference sequence). The CDR3 sequence is 16 residues long.

V gene TRBV11-2 combines with J gene TRBJ2-7; TRBD2 might be the D (5 bases). The germline CDR1 and CDR2 sequences are SGHAT and FQNNGV. Between the trimmed V and J ends, which lost 5 bases and 0 bases, there was a span of 11 bases. The CDR3 has 14 amino acids. The CDR3 spells CASSPGLLSYEQYF. CDR3 in DNA: TGTGCCAGCAGCCCAGGACTTCTCTCCTACGAGCAGTACTTC.

This sequence joins TRBV6-5 and TRBJ1-1; no firm D call. Trimming cost V 6 bases and J 5 bases, with 7 bases left between them. Germline V gives CDR1 MNHEY, CDR2 SVGAGI. The CDR3 runs to 11 residues. CDR3 nucleotides: TGTGCCAGCAGGACACCTACTGAAGCTTTCTTT. Translated, it gives CASRTPTEAFF.

The chain carries TRBV18 and TRBJ2-5; TRBD1 might be the D (5 bases). CDR1 KGHSH and CDR2 LQKENI come from the germline V gene. The CDR3 sequence is 15 residues long. V was cut by 0 bases and J by 2 bases, with 10 bases left in between. CDR3 DNA: TGTGCCAGCTCACCACCGGCCAGGGTACAAGAGACCCAGTACTTC. Amino acids: CASSPPARVQETQYF.

V gene TRBV7-9 combines with J gene TRBJ1-4; tentative D call: TRBD1 (5 bases). The CDR3 length is 15 residues. Trimming stripped 3 bases from V and 6 bases from J, with 14 bases between. Germline V gene data show CDR1 as SEHNR and CDR2 as FQNEAQ (reference sequence). CDR3 protein: CASSLLQGRDEKLFF. In nucleotides, the CDR3 is TGTGCCAGCAGCTTGCTTCAGGGTCGGGATGAAAAACTGTTTTTT.